The 12 T cell receptor beta chains below come from one sample, sequenced in a study of T cells in Graves' hyperthyroidism and ophthalmopathy. TCR beta CDR3 regions were amplified from RNA transcripts. Using the HTBI primer set, a first-round RT-PCR was run on the TCR CDR3. TCRdb analysed the multiplex PCR reads with MiXCR anew, one entry per CDR3 protein. This table has about 590,000 distinct CDR3 sequences, approximately 15% appearing once. The sequenced sample was blood. Receptors originate from a woman aged 25-40 years with Graves' hyperthyroidism.

V is TRBV18 and J is TRBJ1-4, with D unclear. The CDR3 sequence is 15 residues long. V lost 2 bases to trimming and J lost 4 bases, with 11 bases between them. CDR1 and CDR2 from the germline V gene are KGHSH and LQKENI. CDR3 DNA sequence: TGTGCCAGCTCACCATTATTGGGCGGTAATGAAAAACTGTTTTTT. Its protein product is CASSPLLGGNEKLFF.

The rearrangement uses TRBV12-5 and TRBJ2-1; the D gene is possibly TRBD2 (7 bases). The CDR3 spans 12 residues. Germline CDR1 is LGHNT and CDR2 is FRNRAP. Trimming left V 4 bases short and J 9 bases short, with 10 bases between. CDR3 DNA sequence: TGTGCTAGTGGTTGGGGGGGCGGTGAGCAGTTCTTC. Its protein is CASGWGGGEQFF. Filled out from reference TRBV12-5 and TRBJ2-1, the complete variable domain reads DARVTQTPRHKVTEMGQEVTMRCQPILGHNTVFWYRQTMMQGLELLAYFRNRAPLDDSGMPKDRFSAEMPDATLATLKIQPSEPRDSAVYFCASGWGGGEQFFGPGTRLTVL.

This clonotype was picked up a small number of times. The chain joins TRBV5-1 to TRBJ2-7, with TRBD2 matching 10 bases. Germline CDR1 is SGHRS and CDR2 is YFSETQ. The CDR3 extends over 17 amino acids. Germline trimming cut 7 bases from V and 1 base from J; bases unmatched to any gene: 14. As DNA, the CDR3 is TGCGCCAGCCCCTCCGGGACTAGCGAAAAGGAATCCTACGAGCAGTACTTC. It specifies CASPSGTSEKESYEQYF. The full variable domain, its missing parts supplied by reference TRBV5-1 and TRBJ2-7, is KAGVTQTPRYLIKTRGQQVTLSCSPISGHRSVSWYQQTPGQGLQFLFEYFSETQRNKGNFPGRFSGRQFSNSRSEMNVSTLELGDSALYLCASPSGTSEKESYEQYFGPGTRLTVT.

This clonotype occurred a few times. The J gene is TRBJ2-1, the V gene TRBV6-1; 10 bases map to TRBD2. The length of the CDR3 is 14 residues. V shed 7 bases and J 8 bases; nucleotides not matched to a gene: 8. CDR1 and CDR2 (germline): MNHNS, SASEGT. The CDR3 bases are TGTGCCAGCAAATCTAGCGGGAGAGTGTATGAGCAGTTCTTC. It encodes CASKSSGRVYEQFF.

This clonotype has just a few counts. V usage is TRBV19 and J usage is TRBJ2-3; 7 bases agree with TRBD2. Trimming cost V 7 bases and J 6 bases; bases outside gene matches: 16. Germline CDR1 LNHDA, CDR2 SQIVND (reference sequence). The CDR3 has 16 residues. CDR3 in amino acids: CASTPSGGRWKDTQYF. The CDR3 DNA reads as TGTGCCAGTACCCCTAGCGGTGGGCGATGGAAGGATACGCAGTATTTT. Full variable domain (outside the CDR3, taken from reference TRBV19 and TRBJ2-3): DGGITQSPKYLFRKEGQNVTLSCEQNLNHDAMYWYRQDPGQGLRLIYYSQIVNDFQKGDIAEGYSVSREKKESFPLTVTSAQKNPTAFYLCASTPSGGRWKDTQYFGPGTRLTVL.

This clonotype was recorded a few times. The chain is built from TRBV4-1 and TRBJ2-7; 9 bases agree with TRBD1. With V trimmed by 8 bases and J by 1 base, 12 bases remained unmatched. The CDR3 has 16 residues. CDR1 MGHRA and CDR2 YSYEKL come from the germline V gene. The CDR3 DNA is TGCGCCAGCGATATAAACACAGGGGGCCGTTCCTACGAGCAGTACTTC. Encoded protein: CASDINTGGRSYEQYF.

V is TRBV28 and J is TRBJ2-7, with 9 bases lining up with TRBD2. In germline, CDR1 is MDHEN, CDR2 SYDVKM. There are 15 residues in the CDR3. V shed 1 base, J shed 3 bases, and the junction held 4 bases outside the gene matches. The CDR3 bases are TGTGCCAGCAGTTTATCTATAGCGGGGGACTACGAGCAGTACTTC. As protein: CASSLSIAGDYEQYF.

This clonotype has just one count. The V call is TRBV9, the J call TRBJ2-7; no clear D. V lost 4 bases, J lost 5 bases, and 13 bases lay in between. Germline V lookup: CDR1 SGDLS, CDR2 YYNGEE. CDR3 size: 13 residues. The CDR3 region has the DNA TGTGCCAGCAGCCCCCTCGGGCCGAACGAGCAGTACTTC. Translating it yields CASSPLGPNEQYF.

This clonotype was observed many times. The V call is TRBV12-3 or TRBV12-4, the J call TRBJ2-1; possibly TRBD1 or TRBD2 for D (5 bases each). This CDR3 contains 15 residues. The V and J ends lost 7 bases and 0 bases respectively, with 13 bases between them. The CDR3 is CASTTDGASYNEQFF. In DNA, the CDR3 is TGTGCCAGCACAACCGACGGGGCCTCCTACAATGAGCAGTTCTTC.

This clonotype appeared a few times. A much larger clone differs from this one at a single base, so this may be a read error. The J gene is TRBJ2-3, the V gene TRBV20-1, with D unclear. V was shortened by 2 bases and J by 0 bases, with 9 bases between the two germline ends. Germline V gene lookup returns CDR1 DFQATT and CDR2 SNEGSKA (reference sequence). This CDR3 region has 14 residues. CDR3 sequence: CSARRPTSTDTQYF. The DNA of the CDR3 is TGCAGTGCTAGACGACCTACTAGCACAGATACGCAGTATTTT.

The CDR3 protein is CASSQLGEAFF. The CDR3 region has the DNA TGTGCCAGCAGTCAACTCGGTGAAGCTTTCTTT. The chain carries TRBV6-2 or TRBV6-3 and TRBJ1-1; D uncertain. Germline V lookup: CDR1 MNHEY, CDR2 SVGEGT. V was trimmed by 5 bases and J by 7 bases, leaving 8 bases between them. The CDR3 is 11 residues long.

This clonotype was detected ten times or more. This chain uses TRBV7-9 with TRBJ2-7; D unclear. Trimming removed 5 bases from V and 0 bases from J, with 8 bases in between. Germline values: CDR1 SEHNR, CDR2 FQNEAQ (reference sequence). This CDR3 is 13 amino acids long. The CDR3, as DNA: TGTGCCAGCAGCCAAAGCCCCTCCTACGAGCAGTACTTC. It codes for CASSQSPSYEQYF.